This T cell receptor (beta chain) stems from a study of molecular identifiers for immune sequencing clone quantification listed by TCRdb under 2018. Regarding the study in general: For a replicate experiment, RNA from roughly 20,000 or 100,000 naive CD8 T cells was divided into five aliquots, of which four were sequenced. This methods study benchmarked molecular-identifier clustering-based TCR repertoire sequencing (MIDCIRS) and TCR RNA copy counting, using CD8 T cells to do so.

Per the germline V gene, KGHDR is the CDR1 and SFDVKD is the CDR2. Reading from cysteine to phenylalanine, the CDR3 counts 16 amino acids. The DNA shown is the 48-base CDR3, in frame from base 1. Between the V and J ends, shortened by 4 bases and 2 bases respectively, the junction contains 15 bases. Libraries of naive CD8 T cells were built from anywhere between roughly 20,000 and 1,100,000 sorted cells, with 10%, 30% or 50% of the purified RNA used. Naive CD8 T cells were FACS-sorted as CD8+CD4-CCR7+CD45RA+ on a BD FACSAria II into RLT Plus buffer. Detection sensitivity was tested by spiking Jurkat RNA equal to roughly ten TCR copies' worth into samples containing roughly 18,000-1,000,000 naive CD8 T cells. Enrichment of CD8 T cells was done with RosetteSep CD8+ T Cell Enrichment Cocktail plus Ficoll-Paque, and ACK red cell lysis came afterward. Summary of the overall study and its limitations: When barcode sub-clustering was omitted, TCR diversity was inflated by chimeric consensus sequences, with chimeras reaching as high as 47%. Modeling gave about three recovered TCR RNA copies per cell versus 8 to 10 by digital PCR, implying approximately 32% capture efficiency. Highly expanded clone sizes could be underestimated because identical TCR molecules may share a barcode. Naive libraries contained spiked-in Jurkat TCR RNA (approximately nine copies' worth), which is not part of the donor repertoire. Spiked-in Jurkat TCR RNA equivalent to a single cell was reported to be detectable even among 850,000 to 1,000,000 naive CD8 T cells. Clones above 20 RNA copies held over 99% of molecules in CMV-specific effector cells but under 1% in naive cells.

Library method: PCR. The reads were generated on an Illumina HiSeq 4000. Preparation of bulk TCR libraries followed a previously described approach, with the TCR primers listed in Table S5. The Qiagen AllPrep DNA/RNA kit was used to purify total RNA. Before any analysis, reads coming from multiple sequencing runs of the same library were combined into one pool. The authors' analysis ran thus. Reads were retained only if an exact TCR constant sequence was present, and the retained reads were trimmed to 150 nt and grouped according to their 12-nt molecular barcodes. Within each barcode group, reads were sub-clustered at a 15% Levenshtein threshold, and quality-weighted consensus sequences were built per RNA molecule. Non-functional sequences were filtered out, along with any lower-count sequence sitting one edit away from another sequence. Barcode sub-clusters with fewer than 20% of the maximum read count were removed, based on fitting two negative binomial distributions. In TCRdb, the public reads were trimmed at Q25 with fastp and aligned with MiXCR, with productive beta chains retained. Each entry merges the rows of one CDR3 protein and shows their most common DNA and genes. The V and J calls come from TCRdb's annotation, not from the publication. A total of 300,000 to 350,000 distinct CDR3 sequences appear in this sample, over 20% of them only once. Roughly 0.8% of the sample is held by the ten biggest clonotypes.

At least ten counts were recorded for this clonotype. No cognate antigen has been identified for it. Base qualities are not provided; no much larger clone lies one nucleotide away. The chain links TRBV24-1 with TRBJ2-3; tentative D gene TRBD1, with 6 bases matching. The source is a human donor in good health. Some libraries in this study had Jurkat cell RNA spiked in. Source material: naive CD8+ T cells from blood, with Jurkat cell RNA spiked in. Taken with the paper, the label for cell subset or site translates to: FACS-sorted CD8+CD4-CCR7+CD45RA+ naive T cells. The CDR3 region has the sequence CATSDPGEFPTDTQYF. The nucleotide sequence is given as TGTGCCACCAGTGACCCAGGGGAGTTCCCCACAGATACGCAGTATTTT.